The TCR beta chain under discussion was sequenced for a study of blood T cell repertoires in COVID-19. For the study at large: The United States, Italy and Spain supplied acute and convalescent COVID-19 samples. Sources were T cells, B-cell-depleted T cells, or PBMCs; the material itself was cDNA or gDNA.

In the authors' methods: Cell counts per sample came from amplifying reference gene primers. This table comes from immunoSEQ multiplex PCR, and its TCRdb copy is limited to in-frame clones, with some not included. That table gives V, J and clone size, and the DNA gave D and trimming. This sample has 75,000 to 95,000 clones, with 75% to 85% found just once. Germline CDR1 LNHDA, CDR2 SQIVND (reference sequence). This CDR3 contains 15 residues. V was cut by 4 bases and J by 4 bases, with 15 bases left in between. This clonotype was obtained from a man in his 60s with acute or convalescent COVID-19. Sequencing used peripheral blood. V gene TRBV19 combines with J gene TRBJ2-3; D might be TRBD1 (6 bases). DNA for the CDR3: TGTGCCAGTAGTAGCACAGGGCATTACCCAGATACGCAGTATTTT. Its protein product is CASSSTGHYPDTQYF.